The sequence of this TCR beta chain was determined in a study of cytomegalovirus exposure and HLA in healthy donors. Study as a whole: In a later analysis, it was reported that the 110 or so validation repertoires had been produced on the same platform as the 690 or so repertoires belonging to the first cohort.

In germline, CDR1 is SGHVS, CDR2 FQNEAQ. The CDR3 runs 14 residues. J was trimmed by 4 bases and V by 5 bases; bases with no gene match: 6. From the 120-subject validation cohort, which was separate from the approximately 700-subject first cohort, the donors were drawn. Only in-frame clones appear in the TCRdb table, and some are missing; sequencing was by immunoSEQ multiplex PCR. The data contain 110,000 or so clones, approximately 96% of them seen just once; the ten biggest clones take up 0.67%. A word on this clone: What it binds is unknown.

Study-level findings and limits: Reports described diagnosis of cytomegalovirus status by the classifier as highly specific and sensitive. A list of 164 TCR beta chains associated with cytomegalovirus was given.

The sequence was obtained from a woman aged 18-29 years in good health and CMV-seronegative. The material sequenced was PBMCs. The rearrangement uses TRBV7-8 and TRBJ2-7; 9 bases are a match to TRBD2. DNA of the CDR3: TGTGCCAGCAGCCGGAGCGGGGGGCGGTACGAGCAGTACTTC. It encodes CASSRSGGRYEQYF. The variable domain in full, with the rest retrieved from reference TRBV7-8 and TRBJ2-7, is GAGVSQSPRYKVAKRGQDVALRCDPISGHVSLFWYQQALGQGPEFLTYFQNEAQLDKSGLPSDRFFAERPEGSVSTLKIQRTQQEDSAVYLCASSRSGGRYEQYFGPGTRLTVT.